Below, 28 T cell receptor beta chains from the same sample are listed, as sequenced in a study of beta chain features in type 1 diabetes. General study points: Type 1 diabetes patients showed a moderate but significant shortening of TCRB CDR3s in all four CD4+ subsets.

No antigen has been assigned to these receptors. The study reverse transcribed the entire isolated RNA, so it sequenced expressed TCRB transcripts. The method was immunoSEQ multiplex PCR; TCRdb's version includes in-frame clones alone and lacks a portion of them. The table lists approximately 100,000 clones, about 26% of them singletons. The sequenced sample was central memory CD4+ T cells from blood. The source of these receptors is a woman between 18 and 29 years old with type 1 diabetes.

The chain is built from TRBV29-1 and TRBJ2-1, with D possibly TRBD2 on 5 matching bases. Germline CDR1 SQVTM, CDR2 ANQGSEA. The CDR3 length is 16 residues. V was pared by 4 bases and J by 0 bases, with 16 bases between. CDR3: CSVGLAPLSSYNEQFF. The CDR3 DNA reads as TGCAGCGTTGGGCTAGCCCCCCTAAGCTCCTACAATGAGCAGTTCTTC.

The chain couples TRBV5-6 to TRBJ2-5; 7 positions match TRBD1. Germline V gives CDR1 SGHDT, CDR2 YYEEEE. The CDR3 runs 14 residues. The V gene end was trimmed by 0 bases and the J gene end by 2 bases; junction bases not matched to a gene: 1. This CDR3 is CASSLGGQQETQYF. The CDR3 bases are TGTGCCAGCAGCTTGGGGGGACAGCAAGAGACCCAGTACTTC.

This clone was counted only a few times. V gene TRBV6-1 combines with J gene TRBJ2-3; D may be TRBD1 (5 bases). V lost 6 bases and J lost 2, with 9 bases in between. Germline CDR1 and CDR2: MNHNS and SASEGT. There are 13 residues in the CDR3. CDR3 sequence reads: CASRRTYTDTQYF. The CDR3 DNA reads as TGTGCCAGCAGAAGGACATACACAGATACGCAGTATTTT.

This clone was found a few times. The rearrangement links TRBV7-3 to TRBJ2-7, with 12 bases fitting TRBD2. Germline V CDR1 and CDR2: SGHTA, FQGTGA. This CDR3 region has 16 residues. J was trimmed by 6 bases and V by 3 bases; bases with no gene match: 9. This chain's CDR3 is CASSFSSGRAASEQYV. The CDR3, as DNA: TGTGCCAGCAGCTTCTCTAGCGGGAGGGCAGCTAGCGAGCAGTACGTC.

CDR3 loop: CASSFIGGRETQYF. CDR3 nucleotides: TGTGCCAGCAGTTTTATAGGGGGCCGGGAGACCCAGTACTTC. The V gene is TRBV28, the J gene TRBJ2-5; 7 nucleotides align to TRBD1. Trimming at V came to 3 bases and at J to 5 bases, leaving 6 bases not matched to a gene. Germline V gene sequence: CDR1 MDHEN, CDR2 SYDVKM. The CDR3 sequence is 14 residues long.

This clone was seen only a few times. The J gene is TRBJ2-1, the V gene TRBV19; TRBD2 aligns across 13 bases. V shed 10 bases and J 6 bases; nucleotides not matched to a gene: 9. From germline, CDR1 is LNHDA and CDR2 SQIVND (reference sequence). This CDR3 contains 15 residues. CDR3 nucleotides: TGTGCCACCTCCCCGGGACTAGCGGGGATCAATGAGCAGTTCTTC. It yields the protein CATSPGLAGINEQFF.

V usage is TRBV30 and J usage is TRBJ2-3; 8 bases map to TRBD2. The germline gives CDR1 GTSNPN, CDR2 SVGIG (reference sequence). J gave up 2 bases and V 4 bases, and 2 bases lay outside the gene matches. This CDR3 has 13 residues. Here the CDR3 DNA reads TGTGCCTGGATTAGCGGGGCCACAGATACGCAGTATTTT. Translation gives CAWISGATDTQYF.

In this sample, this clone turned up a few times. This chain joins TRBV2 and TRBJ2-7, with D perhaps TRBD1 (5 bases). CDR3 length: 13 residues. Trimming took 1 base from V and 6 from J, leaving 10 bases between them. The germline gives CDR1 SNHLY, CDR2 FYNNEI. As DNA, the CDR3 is TGTGCCAGCAGTGAAGGGGGCAGTGCCGAGCAGTACTTC. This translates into CASSEGGSAEQYF.

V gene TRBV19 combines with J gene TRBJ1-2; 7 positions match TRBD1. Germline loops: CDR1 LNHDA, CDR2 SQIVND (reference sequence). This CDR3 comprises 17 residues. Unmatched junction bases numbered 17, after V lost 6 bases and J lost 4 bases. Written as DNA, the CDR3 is TGTGCCAGTAGCCCCCAGGGTTCTAGGGACAGTAGCTATGGCTACACCTTC. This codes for CASSPQGSRDSSYGYTF.

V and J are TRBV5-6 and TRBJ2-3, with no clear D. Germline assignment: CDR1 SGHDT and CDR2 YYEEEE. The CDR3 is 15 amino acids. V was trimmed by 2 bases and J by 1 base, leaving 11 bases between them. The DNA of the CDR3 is TGTGCCAGCAGCTTATTCGCGGCCGGCACAGATACGCAGTATTTT. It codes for CASSLFAAGTDTQYF.

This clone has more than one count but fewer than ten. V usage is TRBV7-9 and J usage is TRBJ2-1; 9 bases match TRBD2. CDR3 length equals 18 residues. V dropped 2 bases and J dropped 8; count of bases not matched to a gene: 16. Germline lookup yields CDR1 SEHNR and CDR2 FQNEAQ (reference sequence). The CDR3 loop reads CASSLPNSGRVGRDEQFF. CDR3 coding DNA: TGTGCCAGCAGCTTACCGAATAGCGGGAGAGTCGGCAGGGATGAGCAGTTCTTC.

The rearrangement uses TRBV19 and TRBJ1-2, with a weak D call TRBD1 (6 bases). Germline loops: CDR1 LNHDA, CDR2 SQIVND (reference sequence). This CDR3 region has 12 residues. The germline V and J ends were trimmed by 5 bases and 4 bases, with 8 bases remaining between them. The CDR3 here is CASSGQSYGYTF. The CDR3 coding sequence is TGTGCCAGTAGTGGACAGAGCTATGGCTACACCTTC.

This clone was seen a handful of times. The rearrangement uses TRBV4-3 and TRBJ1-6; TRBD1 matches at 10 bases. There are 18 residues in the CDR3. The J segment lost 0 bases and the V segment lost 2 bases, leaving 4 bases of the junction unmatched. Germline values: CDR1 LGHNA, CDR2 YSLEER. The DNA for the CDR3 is TGCGCCAGCAGCCAAAAAGGACAGGGGGGCTCCTATAATTCACCCCTCCACTTT. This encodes CASSQKGQGGSYNSPLHF.

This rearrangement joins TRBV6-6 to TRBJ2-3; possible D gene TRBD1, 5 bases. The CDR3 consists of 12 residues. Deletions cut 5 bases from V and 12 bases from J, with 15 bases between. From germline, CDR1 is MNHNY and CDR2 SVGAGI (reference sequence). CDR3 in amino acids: CASSLEQGIQYF. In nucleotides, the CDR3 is TGTGCCAGCAGTCTTGAGCAGGGTATCCAGTATTTT.

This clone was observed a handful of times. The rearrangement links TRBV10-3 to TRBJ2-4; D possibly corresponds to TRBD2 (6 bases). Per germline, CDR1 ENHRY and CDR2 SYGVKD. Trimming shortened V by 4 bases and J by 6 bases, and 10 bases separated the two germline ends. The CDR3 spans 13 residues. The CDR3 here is CAISGREGNIQYF. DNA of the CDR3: TGTGCCATCAGTGGGAGGGAAGGAAACATTCAGTACTTC.

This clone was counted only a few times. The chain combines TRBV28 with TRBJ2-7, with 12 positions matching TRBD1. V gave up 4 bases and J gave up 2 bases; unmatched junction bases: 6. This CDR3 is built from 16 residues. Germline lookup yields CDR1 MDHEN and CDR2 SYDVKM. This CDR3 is CASSYGTGGSTYEQYV. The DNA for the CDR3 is TGTGCCAGCAGTTACGGGACAGGGGGCTCGACCTACGAGCAGTACGTC.

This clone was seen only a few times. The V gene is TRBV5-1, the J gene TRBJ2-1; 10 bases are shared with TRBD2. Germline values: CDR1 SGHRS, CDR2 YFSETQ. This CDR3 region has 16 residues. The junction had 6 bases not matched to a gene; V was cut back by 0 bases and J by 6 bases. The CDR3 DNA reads TGCGCCAGCAGCTTGGCCGTCGCTAGCGGGGGCAATGAGCAGTTCTTC. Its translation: CASSLAVASGGNEQFF.

The chain's CDR3 is CASSYSRAALSYEQYF. For the CDR3, the DNA is TGTGCCAGCAGTTACTCGAGGGCCGCCTTATCCTACGAGCAGTACTTC. V gene TRBV6-6 combines with J gene TRBJ2-7; D possibly corresponds to TRBD2 (5 bases). The CDR3 length is 16 residues. The V and J ends lost 0 bases and 1 base respectively, with 13 bases between them. Per the germline V gene, CDR1 is MNHNY and CDR2 is SVGAGI (reference sequence).

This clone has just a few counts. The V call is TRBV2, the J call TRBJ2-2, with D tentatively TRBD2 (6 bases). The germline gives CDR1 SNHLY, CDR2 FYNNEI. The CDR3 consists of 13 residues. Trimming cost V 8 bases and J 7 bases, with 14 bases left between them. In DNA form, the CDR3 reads TGTGCCAGCGGGGGGAATCTAGGCGGGGAGCTGTTTTTT. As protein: CASGGNLGGELFF. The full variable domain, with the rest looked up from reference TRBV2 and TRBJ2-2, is EPEVTQTPSHQVTQMGQEVILRCVPISNHLYFYWYRQILGQKVEFLVSFYNNEISEKSEIFDDQFSVERPDGSNFTLKIRSTKLEDSAMYFCASGGNLGGELFFGEGSRLTVL.

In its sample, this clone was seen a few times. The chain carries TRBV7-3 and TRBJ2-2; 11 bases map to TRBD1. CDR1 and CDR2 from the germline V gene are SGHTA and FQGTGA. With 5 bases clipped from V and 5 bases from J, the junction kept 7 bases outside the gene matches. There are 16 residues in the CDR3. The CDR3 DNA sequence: TGTGCCAGCAGCCCTGCCGGGACAGGGGGTACCGGGGAGCTGTTTTTT. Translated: CASSPAGTGGTGELFF.

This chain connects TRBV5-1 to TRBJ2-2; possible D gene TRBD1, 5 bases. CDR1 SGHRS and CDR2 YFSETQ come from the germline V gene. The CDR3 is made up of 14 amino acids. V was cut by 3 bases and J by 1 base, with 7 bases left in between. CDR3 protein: CASSSTGNTGELFF. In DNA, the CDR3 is TGCGCCAGCAGCTCCACAGGGAACACCGGGGAGCTGTTTTTT.

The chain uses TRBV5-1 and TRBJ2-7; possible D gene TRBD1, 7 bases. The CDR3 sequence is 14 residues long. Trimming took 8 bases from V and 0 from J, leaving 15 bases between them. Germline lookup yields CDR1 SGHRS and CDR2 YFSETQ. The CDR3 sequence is CARTTGDSSYEQYF. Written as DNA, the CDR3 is TGCGCCAGAACTACAGGGGACTCCTCCTACGAGCAGTACTTC.

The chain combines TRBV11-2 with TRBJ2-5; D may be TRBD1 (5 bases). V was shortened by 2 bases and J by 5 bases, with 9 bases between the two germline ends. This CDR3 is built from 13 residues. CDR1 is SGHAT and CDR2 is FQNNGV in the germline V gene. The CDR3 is CASSLPWGETQYF. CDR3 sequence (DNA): TGTGCCAGCAGCTTACCGTGGGGCGAGACCCAGTACTTC.

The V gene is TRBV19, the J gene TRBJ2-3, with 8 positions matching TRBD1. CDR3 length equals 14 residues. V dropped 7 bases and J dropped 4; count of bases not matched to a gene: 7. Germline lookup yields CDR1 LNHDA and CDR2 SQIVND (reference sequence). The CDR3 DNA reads TGTGCCAGTAACACCGGACAGGGCGCAGATACGCAGTATTTT. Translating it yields CASNTGQGADTQYF.

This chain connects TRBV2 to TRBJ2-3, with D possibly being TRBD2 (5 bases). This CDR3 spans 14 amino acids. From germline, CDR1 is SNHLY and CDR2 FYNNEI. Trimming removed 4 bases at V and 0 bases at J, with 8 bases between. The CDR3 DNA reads TGTGCCAGCAGTGTGCGGACTAGCACAGATACGCAGTATTTT. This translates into CASSVRTSTDTQYF.

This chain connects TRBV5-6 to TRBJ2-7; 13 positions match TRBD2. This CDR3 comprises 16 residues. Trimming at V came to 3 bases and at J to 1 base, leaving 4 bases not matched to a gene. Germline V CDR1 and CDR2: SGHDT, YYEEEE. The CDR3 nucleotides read TGTGCCAGCAGCTCGAAACTAGCGGGAGGGTCCTACGAGCAGTACTTC. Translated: CASSSKLAGGSYEQYF.

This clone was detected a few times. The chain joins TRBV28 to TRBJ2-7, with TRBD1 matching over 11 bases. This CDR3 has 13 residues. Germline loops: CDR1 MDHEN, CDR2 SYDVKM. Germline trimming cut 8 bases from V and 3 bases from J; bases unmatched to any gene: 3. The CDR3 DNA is TGTGCCAGCTCTGGGACAGGGGGCTACGAGCAGTACTTC. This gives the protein CASSGTGGYEQYF.

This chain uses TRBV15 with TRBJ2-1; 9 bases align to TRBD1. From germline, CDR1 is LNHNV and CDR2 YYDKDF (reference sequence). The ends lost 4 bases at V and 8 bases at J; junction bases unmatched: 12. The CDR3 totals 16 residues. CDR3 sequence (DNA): TGTGCCACCAGCACCCAGACAGGGGGGTTTAGCGATGAGCAGTTCTTC. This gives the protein CATSTQTGGFSDEQFF.